This TCR beta chain was sequenced for a study of T cell responses to AZD1222 COVID-19 vaccine. General study points: Possibly, clonal diversity was underestimated; donors were largely white British and included more females.

As concerns this clone: Its antigen is unknown.

Assay: immunoSEQ multiplex PCR; the TCRdb copy retains only in-frame clones and omits some. This table holds some 110,000 clones, about 86% found once. Germline CDR1 is LGHNA and CDR2 is YSLEER. V gave up 3 bases and J gave up 6 bases; unmatched junction bases: 11. This CDR3 region has 16 residues. Source: peripheral blood, taken on day 0 of AZD1222 vaccination. The TCR was taken from an adult in good health. The J gene is TRBJ2-5, the V gene TRBV4-3; 9 nucleotides line up with TRBD2. Here the CDR3 reads CASSQLWREGLKTQYF. The CDR3 coding sequence is TGCGCCAGCAGCCAGCTCTGGCGGGAGGGCCTAAAGACCCAGTACTTC.